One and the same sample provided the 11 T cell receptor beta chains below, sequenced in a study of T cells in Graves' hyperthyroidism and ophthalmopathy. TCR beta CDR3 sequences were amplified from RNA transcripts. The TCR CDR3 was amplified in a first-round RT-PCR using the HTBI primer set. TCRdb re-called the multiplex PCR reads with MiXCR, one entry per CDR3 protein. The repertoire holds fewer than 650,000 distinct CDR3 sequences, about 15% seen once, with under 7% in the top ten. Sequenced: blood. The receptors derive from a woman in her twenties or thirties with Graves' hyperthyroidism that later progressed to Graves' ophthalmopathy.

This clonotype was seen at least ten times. The DNA of the CDR3 is TGTGCCAGCAGTTTAATATCAGGAGGTGCTAGTGGCTACACCTTC. Amino acid sequence: CASSLISGGASGYTF. This chain links TRBV28 with TRBJ1-2, with no clear D. V shed 2 bases and J shed 7 bases, with 17 bases lying between them. CDR1 is MDHEN, CDR2 SYDVKM, per germline. The CDR3 spans 15 residues.

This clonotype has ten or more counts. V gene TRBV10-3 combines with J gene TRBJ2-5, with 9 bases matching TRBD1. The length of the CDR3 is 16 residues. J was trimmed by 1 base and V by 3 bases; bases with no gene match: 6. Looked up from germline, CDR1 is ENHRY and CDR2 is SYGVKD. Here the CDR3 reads CAISDPGQGRQETQYF. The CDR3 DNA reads TGTGCCATCAGTGATCCGGGACAGGGACGCCAAGAGACCCAGTACTTC.

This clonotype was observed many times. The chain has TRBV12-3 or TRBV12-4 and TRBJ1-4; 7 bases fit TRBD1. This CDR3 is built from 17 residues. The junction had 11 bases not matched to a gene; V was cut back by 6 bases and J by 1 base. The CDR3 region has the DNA TGTGCCAGCAGCCGAAGACAGGGAGGGAGAACTAATGAAAAACTGTTTTTT. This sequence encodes CASSRRQGGRTNEKLFF.

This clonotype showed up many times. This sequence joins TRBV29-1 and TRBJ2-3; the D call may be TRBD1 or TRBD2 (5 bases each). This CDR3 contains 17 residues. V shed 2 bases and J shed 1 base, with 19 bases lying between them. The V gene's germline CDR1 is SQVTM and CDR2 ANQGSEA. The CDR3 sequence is CSVELGEPTERTDTQYF. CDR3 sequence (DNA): TGCAGCGTTGAACTCGGGGAGCCGACAGAACGCACAGATACGCAGTATTTT.

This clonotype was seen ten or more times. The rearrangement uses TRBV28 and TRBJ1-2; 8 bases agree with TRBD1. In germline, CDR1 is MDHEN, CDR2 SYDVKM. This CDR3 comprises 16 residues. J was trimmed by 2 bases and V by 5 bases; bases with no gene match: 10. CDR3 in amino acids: CASSLPRGRLNYGYTF. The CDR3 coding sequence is TGTGCCAGCAGTCTACCCAGGGGGCGCTTGAACTATGGCTACACCTTC.

CDR3 DNA sequence: TGTGCCAGCAGCCAGGGACTAGCGGGAGGGGGGGAGCAGTTCTTC. It encodes CASSQGLAGGGEQFF. The chain employs TRBV27 and TRBJ2-1, with 16 nucleotides matching TRBD2. The CDR3 is 15 amino acids. Germline V gives CDR1 MNHEY, CDR2 SMNVEV (reference sequence). The V segment lost 6 bases and the J segment 10 bases; nucleotides outside the gene matches: 6.

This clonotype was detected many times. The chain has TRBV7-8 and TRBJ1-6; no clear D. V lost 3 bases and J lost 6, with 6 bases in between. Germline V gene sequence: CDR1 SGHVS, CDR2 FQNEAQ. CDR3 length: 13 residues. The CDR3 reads CASSLNRNSPLHF. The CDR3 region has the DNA TGTGCCAGCAGCTTGAATCGTAATTCACCCCTCCACTTT.

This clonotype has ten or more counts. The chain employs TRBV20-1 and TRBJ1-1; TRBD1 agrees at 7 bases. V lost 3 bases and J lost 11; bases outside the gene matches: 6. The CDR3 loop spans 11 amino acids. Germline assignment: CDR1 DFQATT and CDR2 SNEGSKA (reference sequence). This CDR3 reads CSASDRVDAFF. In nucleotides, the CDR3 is TGCAGTGCTAGTGACAGGGTAGATGCTTTCTTT.

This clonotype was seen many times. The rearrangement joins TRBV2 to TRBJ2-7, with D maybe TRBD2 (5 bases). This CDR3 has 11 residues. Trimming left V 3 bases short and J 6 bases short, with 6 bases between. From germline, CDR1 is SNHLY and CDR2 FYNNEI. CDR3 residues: CASSDAGEQYF. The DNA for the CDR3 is TGTGCCAGCAGTGATGCGGGCGAGCAGTACTTC.

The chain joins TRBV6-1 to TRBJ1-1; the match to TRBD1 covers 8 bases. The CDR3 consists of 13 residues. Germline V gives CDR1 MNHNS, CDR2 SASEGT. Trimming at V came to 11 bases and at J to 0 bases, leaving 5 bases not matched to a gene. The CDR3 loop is CAGRTGLNTEAFF. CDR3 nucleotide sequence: TGTGCCGGCCGGACAGGGCTGAACACTGAAGCTTTCTTT.

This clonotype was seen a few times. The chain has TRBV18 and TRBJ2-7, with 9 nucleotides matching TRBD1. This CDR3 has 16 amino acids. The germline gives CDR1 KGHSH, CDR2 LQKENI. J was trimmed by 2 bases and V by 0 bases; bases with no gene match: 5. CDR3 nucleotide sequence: TGTGCCAGCTCACCACCGCAGGGACAGGGTCCCTACGAGCAGTACTTC. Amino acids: CASSPPQGQGPYEQYF.